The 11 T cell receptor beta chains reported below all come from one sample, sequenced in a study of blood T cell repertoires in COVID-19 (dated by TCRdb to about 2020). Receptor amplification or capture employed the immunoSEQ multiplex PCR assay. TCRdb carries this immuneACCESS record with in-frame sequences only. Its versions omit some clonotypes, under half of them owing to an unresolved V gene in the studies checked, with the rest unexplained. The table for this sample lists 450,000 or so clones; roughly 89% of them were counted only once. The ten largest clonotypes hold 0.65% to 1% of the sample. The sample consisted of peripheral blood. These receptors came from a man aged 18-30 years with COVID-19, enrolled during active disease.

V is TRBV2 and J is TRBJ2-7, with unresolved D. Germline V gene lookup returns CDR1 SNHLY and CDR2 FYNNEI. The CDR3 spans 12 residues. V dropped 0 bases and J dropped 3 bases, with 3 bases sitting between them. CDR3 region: CASSEARYEQYF. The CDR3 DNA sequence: TGTGCCAGCAGTGAAGCGCGCTACGAGCAGTACTTC.

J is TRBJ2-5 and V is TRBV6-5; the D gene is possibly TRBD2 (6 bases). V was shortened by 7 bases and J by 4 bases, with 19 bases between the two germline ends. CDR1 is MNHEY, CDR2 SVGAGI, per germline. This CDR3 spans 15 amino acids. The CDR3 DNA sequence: TGTGCCAGCACCTTAGACCCTCGGGGGAGAGAGACCCAGTACTTC. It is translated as CASTLDPRGRETQYF.

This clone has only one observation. The CDR3 loop is CASSLAMAGGPVTGELFF. CDR3 nucleotide sequence: TGCGCCAGCAGCTTGGCCATGGCGGGGGGGCCGGTCACCGGGGAGCTGTTTTTT. The rearrangement links TRBV5-1 to TRBJ2-2; 9 nucleotides agree with TRBD2. Germline V gene sequence: CDR1 SGHRS, CDR2 YFSETQ. The CDR3 sequence is 18 residues long. V lost 0 bases, J lost 4 bases, and 10 bases stayed unmatched.

The chain's CDR3 is CATSDPGGNYGYTF. CDR3 in DNA: TGTGCCACCAGTGACCCCGGGGGGAACTATGGCTACACCTTC. The chain combines TRBV24-1 with TRBJ1-2, with D possibly matching TRBD1 (5 bases). CDR3 length: 14 residues. With 4 bases removed from V and 2 bases from J, the gap between germline ends came to 10 bases. Per the germline V gene, CDR1 is KGHDR and CDR2 is SFDVKD.

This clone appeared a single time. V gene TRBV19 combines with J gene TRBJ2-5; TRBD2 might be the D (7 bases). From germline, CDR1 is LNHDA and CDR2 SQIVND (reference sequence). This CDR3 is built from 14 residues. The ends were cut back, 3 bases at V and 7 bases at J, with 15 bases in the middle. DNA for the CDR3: TGTGCCAGTAGTATGACCGGGGGGCCGGGGACCCAGTACTTC. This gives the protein CASSMTGGPGTQYF.

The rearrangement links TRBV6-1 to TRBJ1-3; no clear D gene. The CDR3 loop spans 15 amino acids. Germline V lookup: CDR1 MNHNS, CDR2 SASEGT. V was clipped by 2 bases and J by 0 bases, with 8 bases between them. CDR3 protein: CASSETKRSGNTIYF. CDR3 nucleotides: TGTGCCAGCAGTGAAACAAAACGCTCTGGAAACACCATATATTTT.

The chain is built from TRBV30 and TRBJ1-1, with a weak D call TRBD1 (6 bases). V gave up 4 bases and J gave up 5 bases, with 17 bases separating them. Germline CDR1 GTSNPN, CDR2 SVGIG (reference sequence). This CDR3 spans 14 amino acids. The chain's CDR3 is CAWTEKGGWTEAFF. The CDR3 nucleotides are TGTGCCTGGACAGAAAAAGGGGGTTGGACTGAAGCTTTCTTT.

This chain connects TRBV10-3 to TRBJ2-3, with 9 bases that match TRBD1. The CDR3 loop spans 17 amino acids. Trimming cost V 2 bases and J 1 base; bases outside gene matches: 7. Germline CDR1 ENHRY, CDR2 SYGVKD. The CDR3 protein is CAISEPPGQGGTDTQYF. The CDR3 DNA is TGTGCCATCAGTGAGCCCCCGGGACAGGGTGGCACAGATACGCAGTATTTT.

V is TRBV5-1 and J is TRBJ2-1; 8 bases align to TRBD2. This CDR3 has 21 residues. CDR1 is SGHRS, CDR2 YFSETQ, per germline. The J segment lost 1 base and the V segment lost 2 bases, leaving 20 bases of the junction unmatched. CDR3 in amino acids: CASSLRRGLEITVKSYNEQFF. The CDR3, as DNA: TGCGCCAGCAGCTTACGGAGGGGACTAGAAATTACAGTCAAGTCCTACAATGAGCAGTTCTTC.

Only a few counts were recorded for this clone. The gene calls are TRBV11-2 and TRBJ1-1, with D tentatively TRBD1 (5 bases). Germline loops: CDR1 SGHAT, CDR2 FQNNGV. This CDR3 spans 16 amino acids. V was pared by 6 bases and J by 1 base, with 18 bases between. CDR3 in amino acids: CASRPVRGQGNTEAFF. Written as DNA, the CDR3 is TGTGCCAGCAGACCTGTTAGGGGCCAGGGGAACACTGAAGCTTTCTTT.

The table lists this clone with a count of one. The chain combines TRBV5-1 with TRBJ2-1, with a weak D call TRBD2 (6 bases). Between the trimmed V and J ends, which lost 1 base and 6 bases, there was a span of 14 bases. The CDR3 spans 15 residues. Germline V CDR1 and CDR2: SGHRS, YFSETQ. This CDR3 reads CASSLSPGVVNEQFF. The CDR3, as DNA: TGCGCCAGCAGCTTGTCACCGGGAGTTGTCAATGAGCAGTTCTTC.